This is a list of T cell receptor beta chains from one sample in a study of T cells after yellow fever vaccination. One entry per CDR3 protein, called by TCRdb with MiXCR from the 5' RACE reads. The sample has about 340,000 distinct CDR3 sequences; around 12% are singletons. The source was CD4+ T cells sorted from PBMCs, collected 15 days after the yellow fever booster vaccination. These receptors all stem from a young man who received the YFV17D yellow fever vaccine. The CDR3 runs from the conserved cysteine through the conserved F or W. A D gene is named only where the DNA matches it firmly. Where a row states a size, it is once, few, many or the class of an expanded clone; other rows omit it.

J	V	size	length	D	DNA	CDR3
TRBJ2-1	TRBV5-4	-	13	-	TGTGCCAGCACCCTGGACGACGCGAATGAGCAGTTCTTC	CASTLDDANEQFF
TRBJ2-3	TRBV5-1	few	16	-	TGCGCCAGCAGCTTGGCCCATGCAGGGGGAGGCGATACGCAGTATTTT	CASSLAHAGGGDTQYF
TRBJ2-3	TRBV20-1	many	14	-	TGCAGTGCTAGAGACGGATACCGGGGAGATACGCAGTATTTT	CSARDGYRGDTQYF
TRBJ2-7	TRBV21-1	few	12	-	TGTGCCAGCAGAAAAGCGCCCCCCCTCCCGTACTTC	CASRKAPPLPYF
TRBJ2-7	TRBV10-3	many	15	-	TGTGCCATCAGTGAGTCAACGCGGGGAGCCGTAGAGCAGTACTTC	CAISESTRGAVEQYF
TRBJ2-7	TRBV2	many	14	-	TGTGCCAGCACGCGGGACAGATCCTCCTACGAGCAGTACTTC	CASTRDRSSYEQYF
TRBJ2-1	TRBV5-1	few	13	-	TGCGCCAGCGCACGGAGTAACTACAATGAGCAGTTCTTC	CASARSNYNEQFF
TRBJ1-1	TRBV5-6	many	13	-	TGTGCCAGCAGCTTCAGTTCGGGCTCTGAAGCTTTCTTT	CASSFSSGSEAFF
TRBJ1-1	TRBV6-1	few	15	-	TGTGCCAGCAGTGAAGATCCGGGCACGAACACTGAAGCTTTCTTT	CASSEDPGTNTEAFF
TRBJ2-1	TRBV2	many	15	-	TGTGCCAGCAGTGAAGAGGCAGGGACCTACAATGAGCAGTTCTTC	CASSEEAGTYNEQFF
TRBJ2-2	TRBV4-1	-	17	-	TGCGCCAGCAGCCGCGTGGGGACTCAAGCGAACACCGGGGAGCTGTTTTTT	CASSRVGTQANTGELFF
TRBJ2-7	TRBV6-2/TRBV6-3	-	19	TRBD1	TGTGCCAGCAGTTACGCGAGTTATATCGCCGGGACAGATCCTTACGAGCAGTACTTC	CASSYASYIAGTDPYEQYF
TRBJ2-5	TRBV7-8	-	14	-	TGTGCCAGCAGCCCCAGGGGGGGCGTAGAGACCCAGTACTTC	CASSPRGGVETQYF
TRBJ1-1	TRBV4-1	-	18	TRBD1	TGCGCCAGCAGCCAATCGCGGGCAGGGGGTCCAATGAACACTGAAGCTTTCTTT	CASSQSRAGGPMNTEAFF
TRBJ2-1	TRBV6-5	few	17	TRBD2	TGTGCCAGCAGTTACCAACTAGCGGGGGAACTCAACAATGAGCAGTTCTTC	CASSYQLAGELNNEQFF
TRBJ1-2	TRBV7-9	-	13	-	TGTGCCAGCAGCTTAGAGGCAGGGCGAGGCTACACCTTC	CASSLEAGRGYTF
TRBJ2-3	TRBV14	-	14	TRBD2	TGTGCCAGCAGCCGAGCGGGGGCGGCAGATACGCAGTATTTT	CASSRAGAADTQYF
TRBJ2-3	TRBV5-1	-	14	TRBD1	TGCGCCAGCAGCCAGGGACAGGAGGGAGATACGCAGTATTTT	CASSQGQEGDTQYF
TRBJ2-2	TRBV5-1	many	14	-	TGCGCCAGCTTTGCGGGCTTGAACACCGGGGAGCTGTTTTTT	CASFAGLNTGELFF
TRBJ2-5	TRBV7-6	few	15	-	TGTGCCAGCAGCTTAGCCGGGTTGGCCCAAGAGACCCAGTACTTC	CASSLAGLAQETQYF
TRBJ2-3	TRBV9	-	12	-	TGTGCCAGCAGCGCCCACAGAGATACGCAGTATTTT	CASSAHRDTQYF
TRBJ2-3	TRBV7-3	-	15	TRBD2	TGTGCCAGCAGCTTTCGGGGAGGGACGAGTCCTACGCAGTATTTT	CASSFRGGTSPTQYF
TRBJ2-1	TRBV20-1	many	13	TRBD1	TGCAGTGCTAGATCGACAGGGGGGGATGAGCAGTTCTTC	CSARSTGGDEQFF